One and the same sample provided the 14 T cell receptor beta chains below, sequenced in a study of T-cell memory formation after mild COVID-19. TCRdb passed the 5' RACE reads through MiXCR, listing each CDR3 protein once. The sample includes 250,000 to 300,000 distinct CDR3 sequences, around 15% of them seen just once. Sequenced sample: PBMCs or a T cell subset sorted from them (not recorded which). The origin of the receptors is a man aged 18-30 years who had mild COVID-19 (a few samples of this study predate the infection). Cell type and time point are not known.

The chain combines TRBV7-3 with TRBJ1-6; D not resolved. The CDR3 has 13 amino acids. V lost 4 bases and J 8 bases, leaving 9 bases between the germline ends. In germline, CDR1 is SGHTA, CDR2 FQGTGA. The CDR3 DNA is TGTGCCAGCAGCTGGAGGTGGGATTCACCCCTCCACTTT. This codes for CASSWRWDSPLHF.

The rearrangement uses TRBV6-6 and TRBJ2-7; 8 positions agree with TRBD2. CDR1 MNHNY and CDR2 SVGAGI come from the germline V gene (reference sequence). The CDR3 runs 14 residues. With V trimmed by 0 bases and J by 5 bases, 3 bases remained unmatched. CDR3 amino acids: CASSYSRGGNEQYV. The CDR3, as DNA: TGTGCCAGCAGTTACTCTCGGGGGGGCAACGAGCAGTACGTC.

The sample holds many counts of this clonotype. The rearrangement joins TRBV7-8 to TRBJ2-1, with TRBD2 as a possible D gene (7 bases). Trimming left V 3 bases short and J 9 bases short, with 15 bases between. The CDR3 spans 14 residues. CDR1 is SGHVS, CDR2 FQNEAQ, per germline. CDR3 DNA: TGTGCCAGCAGCTTGGGGGGGCTTTCGGGTGAGCAGTTCTTC. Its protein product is CASSLGGLSGEQFF.

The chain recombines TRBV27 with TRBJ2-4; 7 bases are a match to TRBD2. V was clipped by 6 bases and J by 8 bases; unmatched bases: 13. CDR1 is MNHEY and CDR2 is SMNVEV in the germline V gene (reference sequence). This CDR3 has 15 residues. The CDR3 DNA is TGTGCCAGCAGACCCAATCCGGACCGGGGGGACATTCAGTACTTC. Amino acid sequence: CASRPNPDRGDIQYF.

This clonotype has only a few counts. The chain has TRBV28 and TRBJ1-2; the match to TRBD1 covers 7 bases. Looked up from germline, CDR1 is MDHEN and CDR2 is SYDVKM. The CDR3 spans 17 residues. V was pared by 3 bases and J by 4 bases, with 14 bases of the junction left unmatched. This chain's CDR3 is CASSFSLRGRRGYGYTF. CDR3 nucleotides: TGTGCCAGCAGTTTTTCCTTGAGGGGGCGAAGGGGCTATGGCTACACCTTC.

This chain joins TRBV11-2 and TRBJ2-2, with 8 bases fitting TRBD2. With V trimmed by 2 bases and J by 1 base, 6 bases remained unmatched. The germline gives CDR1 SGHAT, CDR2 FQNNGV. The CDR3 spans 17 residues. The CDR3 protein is CASSLMALAGNTGELFF. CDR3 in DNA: TGTGCCAGCAGCTTAATGGCCCTAGCGGGGAACACCGGGGAGCTGTTTTTT.

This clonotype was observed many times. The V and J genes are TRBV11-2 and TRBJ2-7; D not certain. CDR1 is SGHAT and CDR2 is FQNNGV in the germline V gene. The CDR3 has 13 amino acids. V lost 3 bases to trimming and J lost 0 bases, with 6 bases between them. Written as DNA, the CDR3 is TGTGCCAGCAGCTTGGCTAGCTCCTACGAGCAGTACTTC. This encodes CASSLASSYEQYF. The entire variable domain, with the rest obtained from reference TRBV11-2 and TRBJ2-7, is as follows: EAGVAQSPRYKIIEKRQSVAFWCNPISGHATLYWYQQILGQGPKLLIQFQNNGVVDDSQLPKDRFSAERLKGVDSTLKIQPAKLEDSAVYLCASSLASSYEQYFGPGTRLTVT.

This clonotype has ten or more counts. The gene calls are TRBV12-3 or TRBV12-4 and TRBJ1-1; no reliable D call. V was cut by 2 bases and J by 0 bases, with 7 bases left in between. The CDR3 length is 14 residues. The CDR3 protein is CASSLSEVNTEAFF. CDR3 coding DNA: TGTGCCAGCAGTTTATCGGAAGTGAACACTGAAGCTTTCTTT.

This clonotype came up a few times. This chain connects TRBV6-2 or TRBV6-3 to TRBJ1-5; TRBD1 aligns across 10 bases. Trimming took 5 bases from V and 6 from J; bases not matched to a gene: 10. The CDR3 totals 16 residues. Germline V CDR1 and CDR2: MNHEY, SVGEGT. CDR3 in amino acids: CASSRLTGGLAQPQHF. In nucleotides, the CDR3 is TGTGCCAGCAGTCGCCTGACAGGGGGCTTAGCTCAGCCCCAGCATTTT.

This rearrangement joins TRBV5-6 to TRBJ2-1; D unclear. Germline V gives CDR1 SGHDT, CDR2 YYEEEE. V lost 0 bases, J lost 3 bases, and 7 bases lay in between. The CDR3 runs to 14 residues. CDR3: CASSLETYYNEQFF. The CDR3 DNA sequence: TGTGCCAGCAGCTTGGAGACTTACTACAATGAGCAGTTCTTC.

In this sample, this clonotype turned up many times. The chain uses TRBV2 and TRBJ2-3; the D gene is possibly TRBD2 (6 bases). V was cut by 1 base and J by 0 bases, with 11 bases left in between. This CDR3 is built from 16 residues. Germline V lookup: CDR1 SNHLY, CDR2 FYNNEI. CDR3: CASSEGRGSSTDTQYF. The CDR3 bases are TGTGCCAGCAGTGAAGGACGGGGGTCAAGCACAGATACGCAGTATTTT. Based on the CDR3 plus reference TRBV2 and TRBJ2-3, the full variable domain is EPEVTQTPSHQVTQMGQEVILRCVPISNHLYFYWYRQILGQKVEFLVSFYNNEISEKSEIFDDQFSVERPDGSNFTLKIRSTKLEDSAMYFCASSEGRGSSTDTQYFGPGTRLTVL.

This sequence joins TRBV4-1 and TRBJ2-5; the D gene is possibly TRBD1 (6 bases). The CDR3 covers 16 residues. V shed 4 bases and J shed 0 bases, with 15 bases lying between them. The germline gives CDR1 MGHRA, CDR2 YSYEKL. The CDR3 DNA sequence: TGCGCCAGCAGCCCGGGGACACAACCCAACCAAGAGACCCAGTACTTC. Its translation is CASSPGTQPNQETQYF.

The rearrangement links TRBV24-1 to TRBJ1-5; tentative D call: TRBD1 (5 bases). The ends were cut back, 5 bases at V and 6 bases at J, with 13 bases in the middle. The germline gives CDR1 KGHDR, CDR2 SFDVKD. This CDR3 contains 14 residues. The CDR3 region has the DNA TGTGCCACCAGTGCGGCAGGGTCGGCTCAGCCCCAGCATTTT. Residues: CATSAAGSAQPQHF.

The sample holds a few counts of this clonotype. The DNA of the CDR3 is TGCAGTGCTAGATCTTCGGACCGCCCCTCCTACGAGCAGTACTTC. Translation: CSARSSDRPSYEQYF. The chain links TRBV20-1 to TRBJ2-7; no reliable D call. Trimming took off 2 bases at V and 0 bases at J, with 14 bases between the two ends. The germline gives CDR1 DFQATT, CDR2 SNEGSKA (reference sequence). CDR3 length equals 15 residues.